This T cell receptor (beta chain) is from a study of blood T cell repertoires in COVID-19 (dated by TCRdb to the early 2020s). Some background on the complete study: For ImmuneRACE Cohort 3, a participant was defined as recovered based on two consecutive negative NP/OP PCR tests, clearance by a healthcare professional, or resolution of symptoms. The samples were drawn from the first 160 participants of the ongoing ImmuneRACE study and from some 1,300 subjects provided by 6 global collaborators. The sample metadata nearly always contained a de-identified subject ID, COVID-19 status, age in years and sex. The material from the prospective study consisted of cDNA or gDNA derived from T cells, B-cell-depleted T cells, or PBMCs. A freely available public database, intended as a resource for researchers studying the immune response to SARS-CoV-2, is where the repertoires were released. Samples covering the acute and convalescent phases of COVID-19 were provided by collaborators in the United States, Italy and Spain. Where available, HLA class I and class II types were obtained from metadata supplied by the sample provider rather than from assay-based typing. Subjects who had been exposed to COVID-19, were actively infected with it, or had recovered from it provided the deeply sampled blood TCRbeta repertoires that made up the dataset.

With regard to this clone: It lacks a known antigen. No qualities accompany the bases; no much larger clone lies one base away.

TCRbeta CDR3 regions were amplified from genomic DNA by means of the immunoSEQ Assay, a bias-controlled multiplex PCR. Per the original workflow: Nucleated cell counts per sample were estimated from amplification of reference gene primers within the assay. To quantify the absolute abundance of each unique TCRbeta CDR3 rearrangement, sequence reads were collapsed and filtered. For each sample, productive Simpson clonality was calculated as the square root of Simpson's diversity index over productive rearrangements. Sourced from immuneACCESS, this table was stored by TCRdb with only in-frame sequences that have V and J called. A share of the clones is absent; for the studies checked, an unresolved V gene accounts for under half, and the remainder has no known explanation. That table is the source of V, J and clone size, and D and trimming were worked out from the DNA. Present in this sample are over 110,000 clones, approximately 87% of which were seen just once. The ten most abundant clones make up roughly 3.8% of the sample.

Results the study describes overall, beyond this receptor: Clinical and demographic metadata were provided uncurated, with the amount varying by source and participant.

In the prospective study, participants were roughly 18 to 95 years old, resided in approximately 25 geographic areas of the United States, and were enrolled through a virtual design. Cohort assignment in the prospective study relied on participant-reported clinical history from a screening survey and a study questionnaire. Each participant in the prospective study had whole blood, serum and a nasopharyngeal or oropharyngeal swab collected by mobile phlebotomists. Participants in the prospective study had the option to provide additional blood draws and questionnaires over a 2-month period. Before DNA extraction, blood samples from the prospective study were shipped at room temperature or frozen. Sequencing input: PBMCs or T cells enriched from blood (not recorded which). This clonotype originated in a man aged 45 to 65 in a cohort exposed to, infected with or recovered from COVID-19 (not recorded which).

DNA sequence: TGTGCCTGGGGAGGGCGCGGGAGATGGGTCGAGCAGTACTTC. This yields the protein CAWGGRGRWVEQYF. The rearrangement combines TRBV30 with TRBJ2-7; 7 bases in the middle match TRBD2. Counted from cysteine to phenylalanine, this CDR3 has 14 amino acids. Left in the record is the CDR3 DNA by itself, 42 bases read in frame from the first base. V trim: 5 bases; J trim: 6 bases; unmatched bases: 13. The germline V gene (reference sequence) specifies GTSNPN as CDR1 and SVGIG as CDR2.